The sequence of this T cell receptor (beta chain) was determined in a study of post-analysis software for immune sequencing data. Study-wide points: The study found TRBV5-6, TRBV5-1 and TRBV20-1 among five TRBV segments more frequent in patients than controls.

The TCR beta cDNA libraries contained unique molecular identifiers. A single record per CDR3 protein comes from TCRdb applying MiXCR to the PCR reads. This sample carries fewer than 850,000 distinct CDR3 sequences, more than 45% of them seen once, and the ten largest clones take 4.9%. The CDR3 length is 12 residues. Between the trimmed V and J ends, which lost 5 bases and 8 bases, there was a span of 13 bases. Germline V lookup: CDR1 DFQATT, CDR2 SNEGSKA (reference sequence). Concerning this clonotype itself: Its antigen is unknown.

The origin of this receptor is a girl aged 10-17 years with multiple sclerosis. The sequencing input was blood. V gene TRBV20-1 combines with J gene TRBJ2-1; D is undetermined. The CDR3 reads CSASRRGDEQFF. For the CDR3, the DNA is TGCAGTGCTTCGCGGCGCGGTGATGAGCAGTTCTTC.